Listed below are T cell receptor beta chains from one sample, sequenced in a study of T cell repertoires in cytomegalovirus infection. TCRdb used MiXCR to reprocess the reads, holding one entry per CDR3 protein. The sample has 900,000 to 950,000 distinct CDR3 sequences, 30% to 40% seen once; the top ten hold about 14%. No antigen has been assigned to these receptors. The specimen was cultured CD8+ T cells from PBMCs, collected from culture after CMV antigen stimulation. The receptors stem from a human donor in good health (CMV status not recorded). Some clones in this sample may be carry-over from other donors' samples. CDR3s include the opening cysteine and the closing phenylalanine or tryptophan. Fields, in order: J gene, clone size, V gene, D gene, CDR3 protein, CDR3 DNA. A D gene is named only where the DNA matches it firmly. Expanded clones get a size class; other rows say once, few or many, or leave the size out.

j_call: TRBJ2-3
clone_size: .
v_call: TRBV11-1
d_call: .
cdr3_aa: CASTGRGSTDTQYF
cdr3_nt: TGTGCCAGCACCGGACGGGGGAGCACAGATACGCAGTATTTT

j_call: TRBJ2-3
clone_size: .
v_call: TRBV12-3/TRBV12-4
d_call: .
cdr3_aa: CASSEEDTQYF
cdr3_nt: TGTGCCAGCTCGGAGGAGGATACGCAGTATTTT

j_call: TRBJ1-1
clone_size: .
v_call: TRBV7-9
d_call: .
cdr3_aa: CASSQTGGVNTEAFF
cdr3_nt: TGTGCCAGCAGCCAGACTGGGGGGGTGAACACTGAAGCTTTCTTT

j_call: TRBJ2-3
clone_size: few
v_call: TRBV7-6
d_call: TRBD2
cdr3_aa: CASSLTSGGTSTDTQYF
cdr3_nt: TGTGCCAGCAGCTTGACTAGCGGGGGGACTAGCACAGATACGCAGTATTTT

j_call: TRBJ1-3
clone_size: .
v_call: TRBV4-1
d_call: .
cdr3_aa: CASSQDPDSIAGNTIYF
cdr3_nt: TGCGCCAGCAGCCAAGACCCCGATTCCATCGCTGGAAACACCATATATTTT

j_call: TRBJ2-3
clone_size: .
v_call: TRBV6-5
d_call: .
cdr3_aa: CASSYSVGHTDTQYF
cdr3_nt: TGTGCCAGCAGTTACTCGGTGGGGCACACAGATACGCAGTATTTT

j_call: TRBJ1-6
clone_size: many
v_call: TRBV7-2
d_call: TRBD1
cdr3_aa: CASSLEGQVSALHF
cdr3_nt: TGTGCCAGCAGCTTAGAGGGACAGGTTTCGGCCCTCCACTTT

j_call: TRBJ2-2
clone_size: few
v_call: TRBV6-5
d_call: .
cdr3_aa: CASSYSWGGELFF
cdr3_nt: TGTGCCAGCAGTTACTCGTGGGGGGGGGAGCTGTTTTTT

j_call: TRBJ2-1
clone_size: .
v_call: TRBV27
d_call: .
cdr3_aa: CASSLSSQSSYNEQFF
cdr3_nt: TGTGCCAGCAGTTTATCGTCCCAGAGCTCCTACAATGAGCAGTTCTTC

j_call: TRBJ2-6
clone_size: .
v_call: TRBV6-2/TRBV6-3
d_call: .
cdr3_aa: CASRQGYSGANVLTF
cdr3_nt: TGTGCCAGCAGGCAGGGTTATTCTGGGGCCAACGTCCTGACTTTC

j_call: TRBJ1-5
clone_size: .
v_call: TRBV12-3/TRBV12-4
d_call: TRBD1
cdr3_aa: CASSEDRDYSNQPQHF
cdr3_nt: TGTGCCAGCAGTGAGGACAGGGACTATAGCAATCAGCCCCAGCATTTT

j_call: TRBJ2-1
clone_size: .
v_call: TRBV6-6
d_call: TRBD1
cdr3_aa: CASSYPDRGARHEQFF
cdr3_nt: TGTGCCAGCAGTTACCCAGACAGGGGTGCCCGCCATGAGCAGTTCTTC

j_call: TRBJ1-1
clone_size: .
v_call: TRBV7-9
d_call: .
cdr3_aa: CASTAGGQLNTEAFF
cdr3_nt: TGTGCCAGCACCGCTGGGGGTCAGCTGAACACTGAAGCTTTCTTT

j_call: TRBJ2-3
clone_size: few
v_call: TRBV10-3
d_call: .
cdr3_aa: CAIRTIRGGTDTQYF
cdr3_nt: TGTGCCATCAGAACTATCAGGGGAGGCACAGATACGCAGTATTTT

j_call: TRBJ1-2
clone_size: .
v_call: TRBV4-1
d_call: .
cdr3_aa: CASSQDRGAGNGYTF
cdr3_nt: TGCGCCAGCAGCCAAGATCGAGGGGCAGGGAATGGCTACACCTTC

j_call: TRBJ2-1
clone_size: .
v_call: TRBV12-3/TRBV12-4
d_call: .
cdr3_aa: CASSFRVGSVNEQSF
cdr3_nt: TGTGCCAGCAGTTTCAGAGTGGGATCTGTCAATGAGCAGTCCTTC

j_call: TRBJ2-3
clone_size: .
v_call: TRBV7-9
d_call: .
cdr3_aa: CASSLGQGGADTQYF
cdr3_nt: TGTGCCAGCAGCTTAGGGCAGGGAGGCGCAGATACGCAGTATTTT

j_call: TRBJ2-5
clone_size: .
v_call: TRBV13
d_call: .
cdr3_aa: CASSLDRADQETQYF
cdr3_nt: TGTGCCAGCAGCTTAGATCGGGCAGATCAAGAGACCCAGTACTTC

j_call: TRBJ2-2
clone_size: .
v_call: TRBV6-2/TRBV6-3
d_call: TRBD2
cdr3_aa: CASYSGGANGELFF
cdr3_nt: TGTGCCAGCTATAGCGGGGGGGCCAACGGGGAGCTGTTTTTT

j_call: TRBJ2-3
clone_size: .
v_call: TRBV28
d_call: TRBD2
cdr3_aa: CASSRWGTSNSKEYF
cdr3_nt: TGTGCCAGCAGCCGCTGGGGGACTAGCAATTCAAAGGAGTATTTT

j_call: TRBJ1-2
clone_size: .
v_call: TRBV12-3/TRBV12-4
d_call: TRBD1
cdr3_aa: CASRAGGARYGYTF
cdr3_nt: TGTGCCAGCAGGGCAGGGGGCGCGAGGTATGGCTACACCTTC

j_call: TRBJ2-2
clone_size: few
v_call: TRBV6-2/TRBV6-3
d_call: TRBD1
cdr3_aa: CASSARDRVTGELFF
cdr3_nt: TGTGCCAGCAGTGCCCGGGACAGGGTCACCGGGGAGCTGTTTTTT

j_call: TRBJ2-2
clone_size: many
v_call: TRBV7-8
d_call: TRBD1
cdr3_aa: CASSLLTPGTVSEELFF
cdr3_nt: TGTGCCAGCAGCTTACTGACCCCCGGGACAGTTTCAGAGGAGCTGTTTTTT

j_call: TRBJ2-7
clone_size: many
v_call: TRBV7-2
d_call: TRBD2
cdr3_aa: CASSPTSGVGYEQYF
cdr3_nt: TGTGCCAGCAGCCCGACTAGCGGGGTCGGGTACGAGCAGTACTTC

j_call: TRBJ1-2
clone_size: few
v_call: TRBV6-5
d_call: TRBD1
cdr3_aa: CASSYSNPLRQGAGYGYTF
cdr3_nt: TGTGCCAGCAGTTACTCCAACCCACTCCGACAGGGGGCTGGGTATGGCTACACCTTC

j_call: TRBJ2-1
clone_size: many
v_call: TRBV7-8
d_call: .
cdr3_aa: CASSSDGYNEQFF
cdr3_nt: TGTGCCAGCAGCTCGGACGGCTACAATGAGCAGTTCTTC

j_call: TRBJ1-2
clone_size: few
v_call: TRBV11-1
d_call: TRBD1
cdr3_aa: CASSRTGTDGYTF
cdr3_nt: TGTGCCAGCAGCCGGACAGGGACGGATGGCTACACCTTC

j_call: TRBJ1-5
clone_size: few
v_call: TRBV27
d_call: .
cdr3_aa: CASSLGSRGQPQHF
cdr3_nt: TGTGCCAGCAGTTTAGGATCCCGGGGGCAGCCCCAGCATTTT

j_call: TRBJ1-2
clone_size: .
v_call: TRBV20-1
d_call: TRBD1
cdr3_aa: CSASPGTGNGYTF
cdr3_nt: TGCAGTGCTAGTCCCGGGACAGGGAATGGCTACACCTTC

j_call: TRBJ1-3
clone_size: few
v_call: TRBV6-1
d_call: .
cdr3_aa: CASSVRRGGNTIYF
cdr3_nt: TGTGCCAGCAGTGTTCGGAGGGGAGGAAACACCATATATTTT

j_call: TRBJ2-2
clone_size: .
v_call: TRBV7-9
d_call: .
cdr3_aa: CASGLGITGELFF
cdr3_nt: TGTGCCAGCGGACTGGGAATAACCGGGGAGCTGTTTTTT

j_call: TRBJ2-5
clone_size: .
v_call: TRBV7-7
d_call: .
cdr3_aa: CASSRVTGTQETQYF
cdr3_nt: TGTGCTAGCAGCCGAGTCACAGGAACCCAAGAGACCCAGTACTTC

j_call: TRBJ1-5
clone_size: .
v_call: TRBV6-2/TRBV6-3
d_call: .
cdr3_aa: CASSLASNAQPQHF
cdr3_nt: TGTGCCAGCAGCTTGGCCTCGAACGCTCAGCCCCAGCATTTT

j_call: TRBJ1-2
clone_size: many
v_call: TRBV7-6
d_call: .
cdr3_aa: CASSRTGTYGYTF
cdr3_nt: TGTGCCAGCAGCCGAACAGGGACCTATGGCTACACCTTC

j_call: TRBJ1-2
clone_size: few
v_call: TRBV5-4
d_call: TRBD1
cdr3_aa: CASSLEGRGQSDYGYTF
cdr3_nt: TGTGCCAGCAGCTTAGAGGGTAGGGGGCAGTCGGACTATGGCTACACCTTC

j_call: TRBJ1-1
clone_size: .
v_call: TRBV19
d_call: .
cdr3_aa: CASSPRTVWPEAFF
cdr3_nt: TGTGCCAGTAGTCCCAGGACAGTTTGGCCTGAAGCTTTCTTT

j_call: TRBJ2-3
clone_size: many
v_call: TRBV7-3
d_call: TRBD2
cdr3_aa: CASSLVGGGSDTQYF
cdr3_nt: TGTGCCAGCAGCTTAGTCGGGGGGGGGTCAGATACGCAGTATTTT

j_call: TRBJ1-2
clone_size: few
v_call: TRBV19
d_call: .
cdr3_aa: CATLGSGVDGYTF
cdr3_nt: TGTGCCACCCTAGGGTCGGGGGTAGATGGCTACACCTTC

j_call: TRBJ1-3
clone_size: .
v_call: TRBV2
d_call: .
cdr3_aa: CASSGAGGPPSGNTIYF
cdr3_nt: TGTGCCAGCAGTGGGGCCGGGGGGCCGCCTTCTGGAAACACCATATATTTT

j_call: TRBJ2-7
clone_size: .
v_call: TRBV20-1
d_call: .
cdr3_aa: CSASRTNYEQYF
cdr3_nt: TGCAGTGCTAGTCGAACCAATTACGAGCAGTACTTC

j_call: TRBJ1-1
clone_size: .
v_call: TRBV4-1
d_call: .
cdr3_aa: CASSPTDSLTEAFF
cdr3_nt: TGCGCCAGCAGCCCGACAGACAGTCTGACTGAAGCTTTCTTT

j_call: TRBJ2-1
clone_size: .
v_call: TRBV5-6
d_call: TRBD2
cdr3_aa: CASSQTSGGVNEQFF
cdr3_nt: TGTGCCAGCAGCCAAACTAGCGGGGGGGTGAATGAGCAGTTCTTC

j_call: TRBJ2-5
clone_size: .
v_call: TRBV7-9
d_call: TRBD1
cdr3_aa: CASSFTGTAQETQYF
cdr3_nt: TGTGCCAGCAGCTTTACCGGGACAGCCCAAGAGACCCAGTACTTC

j_call: TRBJ1-1
clone_size: .
v_call: TRBV25-1
d_call: .
cdr3_aa: CAAGALNTEAFF
cdr3_nt: TGTGCCGCGGGGGCGCTGAACACTGAAGCTTTCTTT

j_call: TRBJ2-1
clone_size: many
v_call: TRBV7-8
d_call: TRBD2
cdr3_aa: CASSPLAGREFF
cdr3_nt: TGTGCCAGCAGCCCCTTAGCGGGGAGGGAATTCTTC

j_call: TRBJ2-6
clone_size: many
v_call: TRBV7-2
d_call: TRBD2
cdr3_aa: CASSLDGGGGHYSGANVLTF
cdr3_nt: TGTGCCAGCAGCTTAGATGGAGGCGGGGGGCACTACTCTGGGGCCAACGTCCTGACTTTC

j_call: TRBJ1-2
clone_size: .
v_call: TRBV19
d_call: .
cdr3_aa: CASSPDSPANYGYTF
cdr3_nt: TGTGCCAGTAGCCCTGACAGTCCCGCCAACTATGGCTACACCTTC

j_call: TRBJ1-5
clone_size: .
v_call: TRBV4-1
d_call: TRBD1
cdr3_aa: CASSQQGVSNQPQHF
cdr3_nt: TGCGCCAGCAGCCAGCAGGGGGTTAGCAATCAGCCCCAGCATTTT

j_call: TRBJ1-2
clone_size: few
v_call: TRBV6-1
d_call: .
cdr3_aa: CASSGPGYGYTF
cdr3_nt: TGTGCCAGCAGTGGCCCGGGTTATGGCTACACCTTC

j_call: TRBJ1-2
clone_size: many
v_call: TRBV29-1
d_call: .
cdr3_aa: CSVEPREGRRYGYTF
cdr3_nt: TGCAGCGTTGAACCTCGGGAGGGTCGCCGCTATGGCTACACCTTC

j_call: TRBJ1-5
clone_size: .
v_call: TRBV24-1
d_call: TRBD1
cdr3_aa: CATSDGTQGHDQPQHF
cdr3_nt: TGTGCCACCAGTGATGGAACACAGGGGCACGATCAGCCCCAGCATTTT

j_call: TRBJ2-5
clone_size: many
v_call: TRBV12-3/TRBV12-4
d_call: TRBD1
cdr3_aa: CASSLGGVETQYF
cdr3_nt: TGTGCCAGCAGCTTAGGGGGCGTGGAGACCCAGTACTTC

j_call: TRBJ2-3
clone_size: .
v_call: TRBV6-6
d_call: .
cdr3_aa: CASTSEGGSTDTQYF
cdr3_nt: TGTGCCAGCACCTCGGAGGGTGGGAGCACAGATACGCAGTATTTT

j_call: TRBJ1-1
clone_size: .
v_call: TRBV12-3/TRBV12-4
d_call: TRBD1
cdr3_aa: CASSPWTGGAGGTEAFF
cdr3_nt: TGTGCCAGCAGCCCGTGGACAGGGGGCGCGGGTGGCACTGAAGCTTTCTTT